The 32 T cell receptor beta chains listed next were all sequenced from one sample in a study of beta chain features in type 1 diabetes. Broader study findings: People with Type 1 diabetes carried modestly yet significantly shorter TCRB CDR3s in all four CD4+ subsets.

No antigen has been assigned to these receptors. Every isolated RNA sample was fully reverse transcribed, so sequencing captured expressed TCRB transcripts. Assay used: immunoSEQ multiplex PCR; TCRdb lists only in-frame clones, some missing. This table holds around 710,000 clones, over 10% found once. Sequenced sample: naive CD4+ T cells from blood. These receptors came from a man younger than 45 with type 1 diabetes.

This chain connects TRBV28 to TRBJ2-1; 8 bases are shared with TRBD2. The germline V gene has CDR1 MDHEN and CDR2 SYDVKM. Trimming at V came to 6 bases and at J to 0 bases, leaving 7 bases not matched to a gene. The length of the CDR3 is 16 residues. CDR3 in amino acids: CASSLKRGSSYNEQFF. CDR3 DNA sequence: TGTGCCAGCAGCTTAAAGCGGGGGAGCTCCTACAATGAGCAGTTCTTC.

The V call is TRBV2, the J call TRBJ1-5; no reliable D call. The germline V gene encodes CDR1 SNHLY and CDR2 FYNNEI. CDR3 length: 16 amino acids. V lost 4 bases and J lost 6, with 19 bases in between. The CDR3 DNA sequence: TGTGCCAGCAGTGGGGGAGGAGTACCTACGGGTCAGCCCCAGCATTTT. Amino acids: CASSGGGVPTGQPQHF.

The table lists this clone with a few counts. V and J are TRBV15 and TRBJ1-4; D remains ambiguous. The length of the CDR3 is 12 residues. V lost 2 bases, J lost 5 bases, and 3 bases lay in between. Per the germline V gene, CDR1 is LNHNV and CDR2 is YYDKDF (reference sequence). The CDR3 region has the DNA TGTGCCACCAGCAGAATAAATGAAAAACTGTTTTTT. Amino acids: CATSRINEKLFF. Full variable domain (rest looked up from reference TRBV15 and TRBJ1-4): DAMVIQNPRYQVTQFGKPVTLSCSQTLNHNVMYWYQQKSSQAPKLLFHYYDKDFNNEADTPDNFQSRRPNTSFCFLDIRSPGLGDTAMYLCATSRINEKLFFGSGTQLSVL.

This clone was detected only a few times. The V call is TRBV7-9, the J call TRBJ1-4; no clear D. Germline V lookup: CDR1 SEHNR, CDR2 FQNEAQ (reference sequence). This CDR3 is 14 amino acids long. V shed 3 bases and J shed 0 bases, with 5 bases lying between them. The CDR3 reads CASSFGTTNEKLFF. Written as DNA, the CDR3 is TGTGCCAGCAGCTTCGGGACAACTAATGAAAAACTGTTTTTT.

This clone has only a few counts. The genes are TRBV29-1 and TRBJ2-7; no definite D call. The germline V gene encodes CDR1 SQVTM and CDR2 ANQGSEA. The CDR3 contains 13 residues. V lost 5 bases, J lost 5 bases, and 16 bases lay in between. As DNA, the CDR3 is TGCAGCGTTAAACCCCCTACGGCCCACGAGCAGTACTTC. Translated, it gives CSVKPPTAHEQYF.

This clone was observed many times. Compared with germline, one end of the junction differs, possibly owing to a read error. The V and J genes are TRBV2 and TRBJ1-1, with D maybe TRBD1 (5 bases). CDR3 length: 12 residues. Germline CDR1 reads SNHLY; CDR2 reads FYNNEI. The CDR3 protein is CASREDSPEAFF. The DNA for the CDR3 is TGTGCCAGCAGGGAAGACAGTCCTGAAGCTTTCTTT. Variable domain in full (rest from reference TRBV2 and TRBJ1-1): EPEVTQTPSHQVTQMGQEVILRCVPISNHLYFYWYRQILGQKVEFLVSFYNNEISEKSEIFDDQFSVERPDGSNFTLKIRSTKLEDSAMYFCASREDSPEAFFGQGTRLTVV.

The gene calls are TRBV28 and TRBJ1-2; D remains unclear. The CDR3 runs to 14 residues. The ends were cut back, 6 bases at V and 8 bases at J, with 19 bases in the middle. CDR1 is MDHEN, CDR2 SYDVKM, per germline. The CDR3, as DNA: TGTGCCAGCAGCCTATCGGGTCGCGGGGTCGGCTACACCTTC. Translating gives CASSLSGRGVGYTF.

The J gene is TRBJ1-2, the V gene TRBV30, with D unclear. V was pared by 7 bases and J by 0 bases, with 12 bases between. The germline V gene has CDR1 GTSNPN and CDR2 SVGIG (reference sequence). This CDR3 is 13 amino acids long. This chain's CDR3 is CASFDKANYGYTF. CDR3 nucleotides: TGTGCCTCCTTTGACAAAGCTAACTATGGCTACACCTTC.

The V gene is TRBV6-5, the J gene TRBJ1-2; D is undetermined. Between the trimmed V and J ends, which lost 4 bases and 0 bases, there was a span of 9 bases. This CDR3 spans 14 amino acids. CDR1 is MNHEY and CDR2 is SVGAGI in the germline V gene. Here the CDR3 DNA reads TGTGCCAGCAGTTTGTCCAGACCTAACTATGGCTACACCTTC. This sequence encodes CASSLSRPNYGYTF.

This clone was recorded a few times. The genes are TRBV7-2 and TRBJ2-2; D gene uncertain. There are 14 residues in the CDR3. Germline assignment: CDR1 SGHTA and CDR2 FQGNSA. The germline V and J ends were trimmed by 5 bases and 6 bases, with 13 bases remaining between them. The CDR3 coding sequence is TGTGCCAGCAGCCCAAACCTTCAGGCCGGGGAGCTGTTTTTT. Its protein is CASSPNLQAGELFF.

As concerns this clone: The sample has other DNA sequences that encode this CDR3 too. V is TRBV18 and J is TRBJ2-5, with no clear D. Trimming took 1 base from V and 4 from J, leaving 1 base between them. Germline CDR1 is KGHSH and CDR2 is LQKENI. This CDR3 comprises 11 residues. The CDR3, as DNA: TGTGCCAGCTCACCACTAGAGACCCAGTACTTC. Its translation is CASSPLETQYF. The full variable domain, its missing parts supplied by reference TRBV18 and TRBJ2-5, is NAGVMQNPRHLVRRRGQEARLRCSPMKGHSHVYWYRQLPEEGLKFMVYLQKENIIDESGMPKERFSAEFPKEGPSILRIQQVVRGDSAAYFCASSPLETQYFGPGTRLLVL.

This clone was observed a few times. This rearrangement joins TRBV2 to TRBJ1-1; D ambiguous. This CDR3 comprises 13 residues. The V gene lost 5 bases and the J gene lost 2 bases, with 9 bases spanning the gap. Per the germline V gene, CDR1 is SNHLY and CDR2 is FYNNEI. CDR3 in DNA: TGTGCCAGCAGTCAGGATTATAACACTGAAGCTTTCTTT. Translation gives CASSQDYNTEAFF. Supplemented by reference TRBV2 and TRBJ1-1, the full variable domain reads EPEVTQTPSHQVTQMGQEVILRCVPISNHLYFYWYRQILGQKVEFLVSFYNNEISEKSEIFDDQFSVERPDGSNFTLKIRSTKLEDSAMYFCASSQDYNTEAFFGQGTRLTVV.

This clone was found a few times. The V call is TRBV5-1, the J call TRBJ2-1, with 10 positions matching TRBD1. Germline V gene sequence: CDR1 SGHRS, CDR2 YFSETQ. The junction had 4 bases not matched to a gene; V was cut back by 0 bases and J by 4 bases. CDR3 length: 16 amino acids. The CDR3 protein is CASSLVPGQGYNEQFF. The CDR3 DNA sequence: TGCGCCAGCAGCTTGGTTCCGGGACAGGGGTACAATGAGCAGTTCTTC.

The table lists this clone with a few counts. This rearrangement joins TRBV7-9 to TRBJ2-7; TRBD1 matches at 8 bases. This CDR3 has 15 residues. V lost 5 bases to trimming and J lost 4 bases; unmatched junction nucleotides: 10. The germline V gene has CDR1 SEHNR and CDR2 FQNEAQ (reference sequence). The DNA of the CDR3 is TGTGCCAGCAGCCGCACTGGAGGACAGGGATACGAGCAGTACTTC. It translates to CASSRTGGQGYEQYF.

This chain links TRBV27 with TRBJ2-7, with 8 bases aligning to TRBD1. This CDR3 contains 14 residues. Germline-derived CDR1 and CDR2 are MNHEY and SMNVEV (reference sequence). V lost 6 bases, J lost 0 bases, and 4 bases stayed unmatched. CDR3 loop: CASSWDRTSYEQYF. The CDR3 DNA follows: TGTGCCAGCAGCTGGGACAGGACCTCCTACGAGCAGTACTTC.

V gene TRBV5-1 combines with J gene TRBJ2-7; TRBD2 matches 9 bases. V shed 4 bases, J shed 0 bases, and the junction held 5 bases outside the gene matches. The CDR3 is 15 residues long. Germline assignment: CDR1 SGHRS and CDR2 YFSETQ. The CDR3 DNA follows: TGCGCCAGCAGCCTCACTAGCGGGCCCTCCTACGAGCAGTACTTC. It translates to CASSLTSGPSYEQYF.

The chain couples TRBV18 to TRBJ2-5; D is tentatively TRBD1 or TRBD2 (5 bases each). The germline V gene has CDR1 KGHSH and CDR2 LQKENI. Trimming took 0 bases from V and 10 from J, leaving 18 bases between them. There are 15 residues in the CDR3. The CDR3 sequence: CASSPPSPEPGRQYF. The CDR3 bases are TGTGCCAGCTCACCACCTTCACCAGAGCCGGGACGCCAGTACTTC.

Only a few counts were recorded for this clone. The V gene is TRBV7-2, the J gene TRBJ1-1; D might be TRBD1 (5 bases). Germline CDR1 SGHTA, CDR2 FQGNSA. The CDR3 has 13 residues. Between the trimmed V and J ends, which lost 5 bases and 3 bases, there was a span of 10 bases. CDR3 amino acids: CASSLGTYTEAFF. The CDR3, as DNA: TGTGCCAGCAGCCTAGGGACTTACACTGAAGCTTTCTTT.

This clone has a handful of counts. J is TRBJ1-4 and V is TRBV2; D not resolved. CDR1 is SNHLY, CDR2 FYNNEI, per germline. The V and J ends lost 6 bases and 5 bases respectively, with 7 bases between them. The CDR3 is made up of 12 amino acids. DNA for the CDR3: TGTGCCAGCAGAGACGTAAATGAAAAACTGTTTTTT. This gives the protein CASRDVNEKLFF.

This clone was picked up a small number of times. The chain joins TRBV7-2 to TRBJ2-6, with D possibly being TRBD2 (5 bases). Germline CDR1 is SGHTA and CDR2 is FQGNSA. This CDR3 comprises 13 residues. Between the trimmed V and J ends, which lost 3 bases and 10 bases, there was a span of 10 bases. DNA for the CDR3: TGTGCCAGCAGCTTTGGGAGAGAGAACGTCCTGACTTTC. Its protein is CASSFGRENVLTF.

Only a few counts were recorded for this clone. The chain has TRBV11-2 and TRBJ2-5, with D tentatively TRBD1 or TRBD2 (5 bases each). The V end was cut by 4 bases, the J end by 5 bases, with 20 bases between. The germline CDR1 and CDR2 sequences are SGHAT and FQNNGV. CDR3 length: 16 residues. For the CDR3, the DNA is TGTGCCAGCAGCTCTCTTCGGGGCCCCCTTGGGGAGACCCAGTACTTC. Translated, it gives CASSSLRGPLGETQYF. The full variable domain, in which reference TRBV11-2 and TRBJ2-5 provide the parts outside the CDR3, is EAGVAQSPRYKIIEKRQSVAFWCNPISGHATLYWYQQILGQGPKLLIQFQNNGVVDDSQLPKDRFSAERLKGVDSTLKIQPAKLEDSAVYLCASSSLRGPLGETQYFGPGTRLLVL.

This clone was detected once. The chain is built from TRBV9 and TRBJ2-3, with 12 bases identical to TRBD2. Germline-derived CDR1 and CDR2 are SGDLS and YYNGEE. V was pared by 0 bases and J by 1 base, with 6 bases of the junction left unmatched. CDR3 length equals 18 residues. The DNA of the CDR3 is TGTGCCAGCAGCGTAGCGACCAGACTAGCGGGAGGCACAGATACGCAGTATTTT. Its translation is CASSVATRLAGGTDTQYF.

This clone has more than one count but fewer than ten. The gene calls are TRBV19 and TRBJ1-5; TRBD1 aligns across 11 bases. This CDR3 has 16 amino acids. Germline V CDR1 and CDR2: LNHDA, SQIVND (reference sequence). J was trimmed by 4 bases and V by 7 bases; bases with no gene match: 9. CDR3 sequence: CASIKTGTGGNQPQHF. DNA for the CDR3: TGTGCCAGTATCAAAACGGGGACAGGGGGGAATCAGCCCCAGCATTTT.

The chain uses TRBV6-5 and TRBJ1-2, with 8 bases identical to TRBD1. The germline CDR1 and CDR2 sequences are MNHEY and SVGAGI. The V gene end was trimmed by 5 bases and the J gene end by 3 bases; junction bases not matched to a gene: 5. The CDR3 spans 14 residues. For the CDR3, the DNA is TGTGCCAGCAGTAGACAGGGGAGAGACTATGGCTACACCTTC. Its protein is CASSRQGRDYGYTF.

This clone occurred a few times. The chain is built from TRBV15 and TRBJ1-6, with no clear D. CDR1 LNHNV and CDR2 YYDKDF come from the germline V gene (reference sequence). The V end lost 2 bases, the J end lost 9 bases, and 14 bases lay between the germline ends. The CDR3 is 15 residues long. The CDR3 protein is CATSRTTGFPSPLHF. The CDR3 DNA reads TGTGCCACCAGCAGAACAACCGGCTTCCCTTCACCCCTCCACTTT.

This clone was detected a few times. DNA for the CDR3: TGTGCCAGCAGCTTTGGAGGGCCCTATGGCTACACCTTC. Translation gives CASSFGGPYGYTF. This chain uses TRBV5-4 with TRBJ1-2, with no clear D. This CDR3 is 13 amino acids long. Trimming removed 2 bases from V and 4 bases from J, with 9 bases in between. Looked up from germline, CDR1 is SGHNT and CDR2 is YYREEE (reference sequence).

The rearrangement joins TRBV5-1 to TRBJ2-5; no reliable D call. CDR3 size: 13 residues. V shed 2 bases and J shed 2 bases, with 7 bases lying between them. Germline V gives CDR1 SGHRS, CDR2 YFSETQ. The CDR3 region is CASSFGLQETQYF. Written as DNA, the CDR3 is TGCGCCAGCAGCTTCGGGCTACAAGAGACCCAGTACTTC.

This clone turned up a few times. A read error may produce the germline difference seen at one junction end. V and J are TRBV27 and TRBJ2-7; D perhaps matches TRBD2 (6 bases). This CDR3 comprises 13 residues. The germline gives CDR1 MNHEY, CDR2 SMNVEV (reference sequence). The CDR3 DNA reads TGTGCCAGCAGTTCTTTCATGGGGACTGGACGAAACTTC. This translates into CASSSFMGTGRNF.

The chain employs TRBV19 and TRBJ2-2, with D tentatively TRBD1 (6 bases). The germline CDR1 and CDR2 sequences are LNHDA and SQIVND (reference sequence). The CDR3 has 15 amino acids. The germline V and J ends were trimmed by 5 bases and 1 base, with 11 bases remaining between them. The CDR3 here is CASSVPGQNTGELFF. The CDR3 nucleotides read TGTGCCAGTAGTGTACCGGGACAGAACACCGGGGAGCTGTTTTTT.

The V and J genes are TRBV6-1 and TRBJ2-3, with D possibly TRBD2 on 7 matching bases. V was clipped by 6 bases and J by 5 bases, with 15 bases between them. This CDR3 is 14 amino acids long. Germline V gene lookup returns CDR1 MNHNS and CDR2 SASEGT. The CDR3 loop is CASRWRGPVDTQYF. The CDR3 DNA follows: TGTGCCAGCAGATGGCGGGGGCCGGTAGATACGCAGTATTTT.

This clone was detected only a few times. The rearrangement joins TRBV28 to TRBJ2-7; 7 bases are shared with TRBD1. Germline V lookup: CDR1 MDHEN, CDR2 SYDVKM. The CDR3 is 13 amino acids. J was trimmed by 3 bases and V by 6 bases; bases with no gene match: 5. CDR3 in amino acids: CASRVDRDYEQYF. The DNA for the CDR3 is TGTGCCAGCAGAGTCGACAGGGACTACGAGCAGTACTTC.

V gene TRBV7-8 combines with J gene TRBJ1-2; 8 bases align to TRBD1. CDR1 is SGHVS, CDR2 FQNEAQ, per germline. J lost 11 bases, V lost 3 bases, and 8 bases had no gene match. This CDR3 has 13 residues. The CDR3 region has the DNA TGTGCCAGCAGCTTGGGACAGGCGGATCGTTACACCTTC. Translation: CASSLGQADRYTF.